This T cell receptor beta chain was retrieved from a study of shared clonotypes between healthy human individuals. Terminally differentiated effector memory CD45RA+ cells were excluded by CCR7 positive selection of CD45RO-negative cells. Findings and caveats of the study: Generation of non-shared clonotypes was less probable than generation of clonotypes shared by all four donors. For sorted subsets, rarefaction showed incomplete sequencing despite large depth.

This clone came up once. Its specificity is not known. This CDR3 comprises 15 residues. The V end lost 5 bases, the J end lost 4 bases, and 17 bases lay between the germline ends. Germline CDR1 reads GTSNPN; CDR2 reads SVGIG (reference sequence). Some clones are missing from TCRdb's copy, which holds only in-frame ones; the method was immunoSEQ multiplex PCR. Here the sample spans 1.5 million to 2.5 million clones, less than 95% being singletons. The chain has TRBV30 and TRBJ1-4; D may be TRBD1 (6 bases). The TCR originated in a young man in good health. Specimen: naive CD8+ T cells sorted from blood. This chain's CDR3 is CAWQIQGLGNEKLFF. The CDR3 DNA reads TGTGCCTGGCAGATACAGGGTTTGGGTAATGAAAAACTGTTTTTT.